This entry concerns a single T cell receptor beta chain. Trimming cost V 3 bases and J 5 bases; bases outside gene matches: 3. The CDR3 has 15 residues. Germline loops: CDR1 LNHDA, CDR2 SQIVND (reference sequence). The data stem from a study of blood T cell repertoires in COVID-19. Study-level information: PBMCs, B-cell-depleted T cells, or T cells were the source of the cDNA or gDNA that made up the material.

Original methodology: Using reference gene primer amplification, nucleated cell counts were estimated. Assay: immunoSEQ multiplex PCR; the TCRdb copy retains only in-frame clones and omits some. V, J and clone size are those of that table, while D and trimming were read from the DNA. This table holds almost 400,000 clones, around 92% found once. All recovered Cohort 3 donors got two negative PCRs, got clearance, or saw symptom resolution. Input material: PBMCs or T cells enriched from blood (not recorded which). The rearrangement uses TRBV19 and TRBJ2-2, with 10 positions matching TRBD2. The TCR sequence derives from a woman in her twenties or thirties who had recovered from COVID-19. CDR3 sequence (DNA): TGTGCCAGTAGTATCGCTAGCGGGGGAACCGGGGAGCTGTTTTTT. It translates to CASSIASGGTGELFF. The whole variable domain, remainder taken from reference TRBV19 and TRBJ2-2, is DGGITQSPKYLFRKEGQNVTLSCEQNLNHDAMYWYRQDPGQGLRLIYYSQIVNDFQKGDIAEGYSVSREKKESFPLTVTSAQKNPTAFYLCASSIASGGTGELFFGEGSRLTVL.